This T cell receptor beta chain is drawn from a study of cytomegalovirus exposure and HLA in healthy donors (dated by TCRdb to 2015 to 2018). Broadly, across the study: According to an earlier analysis of a few hundred of the donors, some 180 million T cells yielded 90 million to 130 million unique TCR beta sequences and approximately 300 Gb of sequence data. The study combined high-throughput TCR immunosequencing, statistical association of individual TCRs with disease status, and machine learning to predict cytomegalovirus infection status. Donor age, sex, ethnicity and CMV serostatus were compiled alongside the repertoire data. In a later analysis, previously published TCR beta repertoires from about 640 donors were re-analyzed and high-resolution HLA genotyping was added so that TCR occurrence patterns could be studied. A separate validation cohort of roughly 110 different subjects was used in addition to the roughly 720-subject first cohort. In an earlier analysis of about 590 of the donors, high-throughput TCR beta sequencing was used to judge whether each TCR beta V gene segment behaved as functional or pseudogenic. Among around 400 genotyped donors of the cohort, an average of about 240,000 unique TCR beta nucleotide sequences was sequenced per donor, of which 15% to 20% were non-productive. Both class I and class II loci were covered by HLA typing, at four-digit resolution. All discovery cohort repertoires had been generated using a single sequencing platform. Typing coverage varied by locus: about 629-640 donors for A, B, C, DRB1 and DQB1; around 560 for DQA1; over 600 for DPA1; around 450 for DPB1. Rather than using new phenotypic data, the later analysis identified candidate immune exposures from TCR beta sequences and from how often those sequences occurred across donors. Approximately 310 gigabases of sequencing data and some 85 million unique TCR sequences were included in an early release covering roughly 600 HLA-typed donors. A later genetic analysis used genome-wide SNP genotypes for 398 of the 666 donors, treating that subset as a discovery cohort. The study was designed to test whether signatures of past pathogen exposure could be identified by cataloging public T cell receptors. The study profiled the T cell repertoires of under 700 subjects by immunosequencing and related them to cytomegalovirus serostatus. The genetic ancestry cluster associated with self-reported Caucasian donors included around four fifths of the approximately 400 genotyped donors. About five DR-DQ haplotypes were handled as single units for association and clustering because linkage in the cohort was strong. What the research found in general, with its limitations: Most TCR sequences were observed very rarely across donors, whereas some public TCRs were present in many individuals. Some 15 rarely observed V segments, including chromosome 9 orphons, were excluded from the earlier analysis of approximately 600 of the donors because counts were too low. In a later genetic analysis, fewer N-insertions in productive TCRs were reported among donors in an Asian-associated ancestry cluster than the roughly 700-donor mean. Several of the top co-occurrence clusters appeared to be linked to parvovirus B19, influenza, CMV and Epstein-Barr virus, according to a later analysis. When HLA alleles, especially DR and DQ, strongly co-occurred, TCR associations were difficult to assign to individual alleles. According to a later analysis, most CMV-associated TCR beta chains appeared to be HLA-restricted, and the HLA associations seemed to be driven largely by CMV exposure. CMV serostatus was the only immune exposure information available for the cohort. A later analysis found that TCR association rates varied across HLA loci, with DRB1 alleles showing the most associated TCRs and HLA-C alleles the fewest. The authors suggested that the approach could potentially be generalized to other disease states and immunological phenotypes. Compared with equally common non-associated chains, HLA-associated TCR beta chains in a later analysis were more clonally expanded and had lower generation probabilities. In a later analysis, 16,951 TCR beta sequences were associated with specific HLA alleles at a false discovery rate of 0.05. Linkage disequilibrium might explain the correlated functional status among segregating V segments, but an unknown experimental factor could not be ruled out. V-gene and J-gene trimming of TCR beta chains was associated with a missense DCLRE1C variant in a later genetic analysis, and the association was replicated in an independent cohort. Three of the identified cytomegalovirus-associated TCR beta chains were confirmed in vitro to be specific for cytomegalovirus antigens. Because some donors lacked HLA typing at each locus, the association tests relied only on the typed subset. A cluster of highly shared sequence variants was judged likely to represent a technical artifact of the sequencing pipeline. An earlier analysis of several hundred of the donors showed that most TCR beta V segments appeared in productive rearrangements either about 87% or about 30% of the time, which broadly matched IMGT annotations. This cohort had only TCR beta chains sequenced, and the lack of alpha or paired-chain data limited which features could be detected. Cytomegalovirus status was reported to be diagnosed by the classifier with high specificity and sensitivity in both the original and validation cohorts. A further reported finding was that TCR beta sequences accurately predicted the HLA-A and HLA-B alleles for most subjects in the first cohort. The study listed 164 TCR beta chains as associated with cytomegalovirus. Because the 87-base-pair reads could not distinguish some IMGT-functional V segments, including TRBV6-2 and TRBV6-3, those segments were excluded. Sequencing depth was assumed to be roughly uniform across donors in the presence/absence analyses, though that assumption may not hold.

Note on this clone: Its antigen is not yet known. No base-level quality is on record; no much larger clone is a single base apart.

The CDR1 and CDR2 encoded by the germline V gene (reference sequence) are LNHNV and YYDKDF. From the cysteine through the phenylalanine, the CDR3 covers 14 amino acids. Just CDR3 DNA is preserved here, 42 bases in frame from base 1. Trimmed from V: 5 bases; trimmed from J: 1 base; junction bases lacking a gene match: 4. The cohort comprised 670 or so healthy bone marrow donors. At the time of sampling, every cohort member was nominally healthy, though immune exposures that went unrecorded were likely present. The donor was CMV seronegative and was included in the group of over 300 seronegative cohort members. Every donor gave a peripheral blood sample, and the peripheral blood mononuclear cells from that sample were used for TCR beta sequencing. The Qiagen DNeasy Blood Extraction Kit was used to extract genomic DNA from the blood cell samples. Preparation of the library involved the immunoSEQ multiplex PCR assay. The multiplex PCR relied on a mix of 60 forward primers for TCR Vbeta segments and 13 reverse primers for TCR Jbeta segments. A multiplex PCR assay on genomic DNA amplified the CDR3 region of rearranged TCR beta genes. On the Illumina HiSeq System, the amplified TCR beta libraries were sequenced as 87-base-pair reads. As for the authors' bioinformatics: A later analysis tallied approximately 87 million unique TCR beta chains across the 650 to 750 repertoires, and approximately 12 million of those chains were shared by two or more donors. To remove PCR and sequencing errors, raw reads were error-corrected and collapsed into unique sequences using a nearest-neighbor algorithm that merged closely related sequences. Alignment of CDR3 sequences to IMGT reference sequences was used to assign V, D and J gene segments. For a sequence to be retained, a match of at least six nucleotides was required to both a V gene segment and a J gene segment. Rearrangements were classified as productive when the CDR3 lacked stop codons and remained in frame with V and J, and all other rearrangements were classified as non-productive. Following IMGT convention, CDR3 was defined as the stretch from the second conserved V-encoded cysteine up to the conserved J-encoded phenylalanine. In an earlier analysis of more than 550 of the donors, sequences lacking an unambiguous match to a single V gene segment were excluded. An earlier analysis of a few hundred of the donors called V segments functional above 56.7% productive rearrangements and segregating when the between-donor standard deviation exceeded 5%. To diagnose cytomegalovirus status from the catalog of TCR beta chain sequences, a statistical classification framework was built. In a later analysis, TCR nucleotide sequences were compared against IMGT/GENE-DB human TR gene sequences so that V and J genes could be assigned. In a later analysis, CDR3 sequences and most-parsimonious VDJ recombination scenarios were assigned using the TCRdist pipeline. A later analysis defined each TCR beta chain by its CDR3 amino acid sequence plus V-gene family, and excluded reads lacking a unique V-gene family. In a later analysis, a few hundred highly shared, low-generation-probability nucleotide sequences were removed to address suspected cross-contamination and a sequencing artifact. A later analysis calculated a clonal expansion index for each public chain from normalized within-repertoire ranks of inferred template counts. In a later analysis, generation probabilities were computed with a VDJ recombination model fitted to out-of-frame rearrangements, and the resulting probabilities were checked against IGoR. In a later analysis, hypergeometric tests were used to score TCR-TCR, TCR-HLA and TCR-CMV co-occurrence, with a repertoire-size bias correction applied to TCR pairs. In a later analysis, false discovery rates were estimated by permuting HLA or CMV assignments 20 times. A later analysis grouped co-occurring TCRs with DBSCAN, adding TCRdist sequence similarity when clustering within HLA-allele-positive subsets. For co-occurrence clustering, repertoires with fewer than 30,000 or more than 120,000 public chains were excluded, along with roughly 5 repertoires with anomalous nucleotide sharing. TCRdb took over this immuneACCESS table, retaining in-frame rearrangements with V and J assigned. Such tables are incomplete; in checked studies, under half of the missing clones stem from an unresolved V gene, and the remainder is unexplained. D and trimming were read from the DNA, whereas the V and J calls and clone size are those reported in that table. The sample contains 150,000 to 200,000 clones, around 79% of them found a single time. Clones ranked in the top ten supply 1.6% of the sample.

The sequence links TRBV15 to TRBJ2-5; 7 bases in the middle match TRBD1. Sequencing input: PBMCs. This receptor was taken from a woman aged 45-65 years in good health and CMV-seronegative. The CDR3 region has the sequence CATSRTGFQETQYF. The base sequence is TGTGCCACCAGCCGGACAGGATTCCAAGAGACCCAGTACTTC. The full variable domain, with segments outside the CDR3 supplied by the reference TRBV15 and TRBJ2-5 proteins, appears as DAMVIQNPRYQVTQFGKPVTLSCSQTLNHNVMYWYQQKSSQAPKLLFHYYDKDFNNEADTPDNFQSRRPNTSFCFLDIRSPGLGDTAMYLCATSRTGFQETQYFGPGTRLLVL.